This note documents a single TCR beta chain sequence. Its antigen is not identified. Trimming removed 2 bases from V and 2 bases from J; junction bases left unmatched: 4. Looked up from germline, CDR1 is SGHTA and CDR2 is FQGNSA. The CDR3 is 15 amino acids. TCR alpha and beta CDR3 regions were amplified from RNA using iRepertoire nested multiplex PCR. TCRdb processed the multiplex PCR reads anew with MiXCR; each CDR3 protein has one entry. Seen here are around 390,000 distinct CDR3 sequences, about 40% observed once, and the top ten hold 12%. The data belong to a study of glioma-infiltrating T cells. Study details: Approximately 920,000 peripheral T cells were targeted at roughly 4.5- to 10-fold coverage.

Broader study findings: Tissue-blood divergence was below expectation in non-neoplastic patients, above in gliomas. Shared blood CDR3 signature motifs marked patients with low tissue-blood divergence.

This clonotype originated in a human donor with low-grade glioma or glioblastoma, undergoing nonglioma brain surgery, or in good health (not recorded which). The sequenced sample was glioma tissue, nonneoplastic brain tissue, or PBMCs (not recorded which). The chain joins TRBV7-2 to TRBJ2-7, with 9 bases fitting TRBD2. The CDR3 nucleotides read TGTGCCAGCAGCTTAAGGGCTAGCGGGACCTACGAGCAGTACTTC. Protein product: CASSLRASGTYEQYF.